Listed below are T cell receptor beta chains from one sample, sequenced in a study of blood T cell repertoires in COVID-19. Some clones are missing from TCRdb's copy, which holds only in-frame ones; the method was immunoSEQ multiplex PCR. The sample holds about 270,000 clones, approximately 86% seen once. The sequenced sample consisted of peripheral blood. These receptor sequences come from a woman aged 70 to 79 with COVID-19, enrolled during active disease. Both conserved end residues are part of each CDR3. A D gene is named only where the DNA matches it firmly. Clone size is given for some rows only: seen once, a few or many times, or a class if the clone is expanded.

V gene: TRBV27; D gene: NA; J gene: TRBJ2-7; clone size: once; CDR3 protein: CASSLSPGGEQYF; CDR3 DNA: TGTGCCAGCAGTTTATCGCCAGGGGGGGAGCAGTACTTC
V gene: TRBV7-5; D gene: NA; J gene: TRBJ1-6; clone size: NA; CDR3 protein: CARSLAMDRGNSPLHF; CDR3 DNA: TGTGCCAGAAGCTTAGCGATGGACAGGGGGAATTCACCCCTCCACTTT
V gene: TRBV6-5; D gene: NA; J gene: TRBJ2-1; clone size: NA; CDR3 protein: CASSYIRVPTYNEQFF; CDR3 DNA: TGTGCCAGCAGTTACATCAGGGTACCTACCTACAATGAGCAGTTCTTC
V gene: TRBV11-3; D gene: TRBD1; J gene: TRBJ2-7; clone size: NA; CDR3 protein: CASSTGQGYEQYF; CDR3 DNA: TGTGCCAGCAGCACAGGACAGGGGTACGAGCAGTACTTC
V gene: TRBV18; D gene: NA; J gene: TRBJ2-7; clone size: NA; CDR3 protein: CASSPPLAYEQYF; CDR3 DNA: TGTGCCAGCTCACCACCGTTAGCTTACGAGCAGTACTTC
V gene: TRBV7-7; D gene: TRBD2; J gene: TRBJ2-1; clone size: NA; CDR3 protein: CASSLASGGWNEQFF; CDR3 DNA: TGTGCCAGCAGCTTAGCTAGCGGGGGGTGGAATGAGCAGTTCTTC
V gene: TRBV9; D gene: TRBD1; J gene: TRBJ1-2; clone size: NA; CDR3 protein: CASSATGGDYGYTF; CDR3 DNA: TGTGCCAGCAGCGCTACAGGGGGCGACTATGGCTACACCTTC
V gene: TRBV10-3; D gene: NA; J gene: TRBJ2-7; clone size: NA; CDR3 protein: CAISVNRMADEQYF; CDR3 DNA: TGTGCCATCAGTGTAAACAGGATGGCAGACGAGCAGTACTTC
V gene: TRBV3-1/TRBV3-2; D gene: NA; J gene: TRBJ1-1; clone size: NA; CDR3 protein: CASSQEGLVGGETMNTEAFF; CDR3 DNA: TGTGCCAGCAGCCAAGAAGGTTTGGTGGGAGGGGAAACGATGAACACTGAAGCTTTCTTT
V gene: TRBV7-3; D gene: NA; J gene: TRBJ2-3; clone size: NA; CDR3 protein: CASSLTRLGTQYF; CDR3 DNA: TGTGCCAGCAGCCTCACCCGACTAGGGACGCAGTATTTT
V gene: TRBV2; D gene: TRBD1; J gene: TRBJ2-5; clone size: NA; CDR3 protein: CASNSGTGGETQYF; CDR3 DNA: TGTGCCAGCAATTCCGGGACAGGGGGAGAGACCCAGTACTTC
V gene: TRBV3-1/TRBV3-2; D gene: TRBD1; J gene: TRBJ2-7; clone size: NA; CDR3 protein: CASSQRQGADEQYF; CDR3 DNA: TGTGCCAGCAGCCAGAGACAGGGGGCGGATGAGCAGTACTTC
V gene: TRBV3-1/TRBV3-2; D gene: NA; J gene: TRBJ2-2; clone size: few; CDR3 protein: CASLGRGNTGELFF; CDR3 DNA: TGTGCCAGCCTGGGGCGGGGGAACACCGGGGAGCTGTTTTTT
V gene: TRBV7-7; D gene: NA; J gene: TRBJ2-2; clone size: NA; CDR3 protein: CASSLSGTGELFF; CDR3 DNA: TGTGCCAGCAGCTTATCCGGCACCGGGGAGCTGTTTTTT
V gene: TRBV29-1; D gene: NA; J gene: TRBJ1-1; clone size: NA; CDR3 protein: CSVAPRANTEAFF; CDR3 DNA: TGCAGCGTTGCCCCAAGAGCGAACACTGAAGCTTTCTTT
V gene: TRBV19; D gene: TRBD2; J gene: TRBJ2-2; clone size: NA; CDR3 protein: CASTPRPWTSGGGTGELFF; CDR3 DNA: TGTGCCAGTACCCCGAGGCCGTGGACTAGCGGGGGGGGGACCGGGGAGCTGTTTTTT
V gene: TRBV19; D gene: TRBD1; J gene: TRBJ1-1; clone size: once; CDR3 protein: CASSRTGVDTEAFF; CDR3 DNA: TGTGCCAGTAGTAGGACAGGCGTCGACACTGAAGCTTTCTTT
V gene: TRBV5-1; D gene: TRBD2; J gene: TRBJ2-1; clone size: NA; CDR3 protein: CASSDRGDMSYNEQFF; CDR3 DNA: TGCGCCAGCAGCGACCGGGGGGATATGTCCTACAATGAGCAGTTCTTC
V gene: TRBV7-8; D gene: TRBD2; J gene: TRBJ2-5; clone size: NA; CDR3 protein: CASSPRLAGGLQETQYF; CDR3 DNA: TGTGCCAGCAGCCCGAGACTAGCGGGGGGCCTCCAAGAGACCCAGTACTTC
V gene: TRBV4-1; D gene: NA; J gene: TRBJ1-1; clone size: NA; CDR3 protein: CASSQEGRPNTEAFF; CDR3 DNA: TGCGCCAGCAGCCAAGAGGGCCGCCCGAACACTGAAGCTTTCTTT
V gene: TRBV4-2; D gene: TRBD1; J gene: TRBJ1-5; clone size: NA; CDR3 protein: CASSQEVGGPQPQHF; CDR3 DNA: TGTGCCAGCAGCCAAGAAGTAGGGGGCCCTCAGCCCCAGCATTTT
V gene: TRBV2; D gene: NA; J gene: TRBJ2-7; clone size: NA; CDR3 protein: CASSDVASYEQYF; CDR3 DNA: TGTGCCAGCAGTGACGTAGCGAGCTACGAGCAGTACTTC
V gene: TRBV9; D gene: TRBD2; J gene: TRBJ2-5; clone size: NA; CDR3 protein: CASSVRPSGEQETQYF; CDR3 DNA: TGTGCCAGCAGCGTCAGGCCTAGCGGGGAGCAAGAGACCCAGTACTTC
V gene: TRBV28; D gene: TRBD1; J gene: TRBJ1-3; clone size: NA; CDR3 protein: CASSSGQDRNTIYF; CDR3 DNA: TGTGCCAGCAGCAGTGGACAGGATAGGAACACCATATATTTT
V gene: TRBV18; D gene: TRBD2; J gene: TRBJ2-7; clone size: NA; CDR3 protein: CASSPPSGGAPEQYF; CDR3 DNA: TGTGCCAGCTCACCCCCTAGCGGGGGGGCCCCCGAGCAGTACTTC
V gene: TRBV12-3/TRBV12-4; D gene: NA; J gene: TRBJ2-3; clone size: NA; CDR3 protein: CATRAGFTDTQYF; CDR3 DNA: TGTGCCACCCGCGCAGGGTTCACAGATACGCAGTATTTT
V gene: TRBV5-4; D gene: TRBD1; J gene: TRBJ1-1; clone size: NA; CDR3 protein: CASSLWGQGSTEAFF; CDR3 DNA: TGTGCCAGCAGCTTGTGGGGACAGGGTAGCACTGAAGCTTTCTTT
V gene: TRBV9; D gene: NA; J gene: TRBJ1-5; clone size: NA; CDR3 protein: CASSVAGVRNQPQHF; CDR3 DNA: TGTGCCAGCAGCGTAGCAGGGGTACGCAATCAGCCCCAGCATTTT
V gene: TRBV9; D gene: TRBD1; J gene: TRBJ1-5; clone size: NA; CDR3 protein: CASSVGTGPHQPQHF; CDR3 DNA: TGTGCCAGCAGCGTAGGGACAGGGCCCCATCAGCCCCAGCATTTT
V gene: TRBV7-9; D gene: NA; J gene: TRBJ2-5; clone size: NA; CDR3 protein: CASSSSRGAGETQYF; CDR3 DNA: TGTGCCAGCAGCTCCTCACGGGGGGCCGGGGAGACCCAGTACTTC
V gene: TRBV19; D gene: TRBD1; J gene: TRBJ1-6; clone size: NA; CDR3 protein: CASGAGTGGGSPLHF; CDR3 DNA: TGTGCCAGTGGGGCCGGGACAGGGGGCGGTTCACCCCTCCACTTT
V gene: TRBV2; D gene: TRBD1; J gene: TRBJ2-1; clone size: NA; CDR3 protein: CASSGTGVGNEQFF; CDR3 DNA: TGTGCCAGCTCCGGGACAGGGGTCGGGAATGAGCAGTTCTTC
V gene: TRBV4-1; D gene: NA; J gene: TRBJ1-1; clone size: NA; CDR3 protein: CASSQVFVVYTEAFF; CDR3 DNA: TGCGCCAGCAGCCAAGTTTTCGTAGTGTACACTGAAGCTTTCTTT
V gene: TRBV18; D gene: NA; J gene: TRBJ2-5; clone size: NA; CDR3 protein: CASSPLGTRETQYF; CDR3 DNA: TGTGCCAGCTCACCGCTCGGGACAAGAGAGACCCAGTACTTC